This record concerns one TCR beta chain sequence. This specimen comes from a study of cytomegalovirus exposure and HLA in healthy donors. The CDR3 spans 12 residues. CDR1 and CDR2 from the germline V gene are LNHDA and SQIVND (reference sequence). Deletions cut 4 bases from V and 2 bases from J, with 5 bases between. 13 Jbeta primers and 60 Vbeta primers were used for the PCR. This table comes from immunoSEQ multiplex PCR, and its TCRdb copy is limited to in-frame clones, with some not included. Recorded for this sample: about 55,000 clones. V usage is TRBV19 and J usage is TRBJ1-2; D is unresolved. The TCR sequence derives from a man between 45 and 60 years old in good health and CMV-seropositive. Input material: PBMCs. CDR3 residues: CASSKINYGYTF. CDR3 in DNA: TGTGCCAGTAGTAAAATAAACTATGGCTACACCTTC.